This TCR beta chain was identified during a study of blood T cell repertoires in COVID-19. Study in general: Acute and convalescent COVID-19 samples came from the United States, Italy and Spain. Sources were T cells, B-cell-depleted T cells, or PBMCs; the material itself was cDNA or gDNA.

Original methodology: The authors estimated nucleated cell counts from reference gene primer amplification. Repertoires were generated with immunoSEQ multiplex PCR, while TCRdb's copy carries only in-frame clones and drops some. V and J calls plus clone size are reproduced from that table; the DNA served to infer D and trimming. The table records about 84,000 clones, 75% to 85% of them present only once. Germline-derived CDR1 and CDR2 are MDHEN and SYDVKM. V shed 2 bases and J 1 base; nucleotides not matched to a gene: 4. This CDR3 contains 18 residues. The chain uses TRBV28 and TRBJ2-3; the match to TRBD2 covers 15 bases. This receptor was taken from a woman aged 80 or older with acute or convalescent COVID-19. The sequenced sample consisted of peripheral blood. The CDR3 spells CASSLPGTSGRRTDTQYF. The DNA for the CDR3 is TGTGCCAGCAGTTTACCCGGGACTAGCGGGAGGCGCACAGATACGCAGTATTTT.